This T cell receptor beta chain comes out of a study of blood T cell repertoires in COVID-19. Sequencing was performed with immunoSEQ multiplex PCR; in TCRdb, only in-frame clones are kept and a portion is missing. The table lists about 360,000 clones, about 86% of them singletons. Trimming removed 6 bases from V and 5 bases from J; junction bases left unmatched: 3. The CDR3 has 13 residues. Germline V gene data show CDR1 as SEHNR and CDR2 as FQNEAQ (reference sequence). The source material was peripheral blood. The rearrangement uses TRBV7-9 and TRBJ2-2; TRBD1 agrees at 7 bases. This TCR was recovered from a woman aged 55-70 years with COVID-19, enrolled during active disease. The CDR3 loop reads CASRAGGTGELFF. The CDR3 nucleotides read TGTGCCAGCAGGGCAGGGGGAACCGGGGAGCTGTTTTTT.